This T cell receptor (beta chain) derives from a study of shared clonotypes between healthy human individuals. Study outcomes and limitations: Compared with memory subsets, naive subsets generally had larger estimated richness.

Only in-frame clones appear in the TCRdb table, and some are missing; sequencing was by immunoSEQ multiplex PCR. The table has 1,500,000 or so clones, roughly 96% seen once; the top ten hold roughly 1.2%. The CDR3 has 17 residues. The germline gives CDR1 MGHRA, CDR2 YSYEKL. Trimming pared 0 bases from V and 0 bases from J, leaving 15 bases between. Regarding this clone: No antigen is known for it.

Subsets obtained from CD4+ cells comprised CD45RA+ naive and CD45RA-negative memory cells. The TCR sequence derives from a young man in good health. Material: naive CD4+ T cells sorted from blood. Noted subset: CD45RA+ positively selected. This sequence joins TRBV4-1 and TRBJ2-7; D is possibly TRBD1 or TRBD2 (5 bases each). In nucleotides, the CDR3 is TGCGCCAGCAGCCAAGAGGGAGTCCGGGACCGCTCCTACGAGCAGTACTTC. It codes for CASSQEGVRDRSYEQYF.